This TCR beta chain was sequenced for a study of T cells in women clearing cervical HPV infection (dated 2018 in TCRdb). At the level of the whole study: Cases were about 25 women with histologically confirmed HPV16-related CIN3 or worse, including a couple of invasive cancers. A median age of approximately 34 years was observed in cases versus 38 to 40 in controls, and no significant differences in baseline characteristics were found. Because only a few women had HLA typing data, the possibility that HLA type acted as a confounder could not be ruled out. Blood from cases was collected at the visit at which the lesion was first identified, whereas blood from controls was collected once infection was no longer detected. For cases, a median interval of 149 days, with an interquartile range of about 85 to 200 days, was observed between lesion detection and blood sampling. Controls were around 25 women whose single incident HPV16 infection cleared within 12 months without precancer or cancer developing. The parent cohort enrolled 10,049 women aged 18 or older in Guanacaste, Costa Rica, during about 1992 to 1995 and followed them for over six years. Cases were matched to controls by age within five years and by the year the sample was collected. Quality controls consisted of five blinded duplicates per group, for a total of roughly 60 samples made up of roughly 50 participants and some 10 replicates. An exploratory proof-of-principle case-control study, nested within the Guanacaste HPV Natural History Study in Costa Rica, was conducted to compare TCR repertoires across cervical HPV16 outcomes. On the study overall, not on this receptor specifically: Significantly higher TCR repertoire richness was observed in CIN3+ cases than in controls across sequencing depths, whereas no difference in evenness was found. Cases were distinguished from controls with an estimated AUC of about 0.8 by random forest classifiers combining richness and V gene abundances. The cross-sectional design could not show whether the associations came before the infection or were a result of it, and neither effector/memory subsets nor HPV-specific T cells were isolated. Because the number of T cells in each sample was unknown, differences in richness could reflect differing T-cell content rather than repertoire biology. TRBV6-7 relative abundance was lower in cases than in controls (roughly 0.12% versus 0.15%; Bonferroni P = 0.0008).

TCR beta CDR3 regions were amplified by multiplex PCR from an average of approximately 1.3 ug genomic DNA per sample using the immunoSEQ assay. To correct primer bias, the assay used a complete synthetic TCR repertoire to set an amplification baseline. Amplicons were sequenced on the Illumina platform. In the paper's pipeline: Sequence errors were corrected by clustering with frequency ratios and a modified nearest-neighbor algorithm, and the sequences were then analyzed in the immunoSEQ Analyzer using IMGT gene definitions. At each rarefaction depth, TCR richness and evenness were averaged across 20 rarefaction repeats, and any sample with fewer sequences than the depth was left out. Wilcoxon rank sum tests with FDR correction were used to compare V, D and J gene relative abundances between the groups. For the blinded duplicates, the intraclass correlation was 90% to 97% for TCR richness and averaged 76.4% across about 67 gene segments. In TCRdb, the immuneACCESS table is reduced to in-frame sequences with V and J assigned. These tables do not hold every clone; where another copy was compared, an unresolved V gene accounts for under half, and the others remain unexplained. That table furnishes V, J and clone size, whereas the DNA furnished D and trimming. This specimen's table enumerates about 22,000 clones. The ten largest clones capture 4% to 6% of the sample.

Regarding this clone: Its antigen is still unknown. The sequenced fragment ends 3 residues before the CDR3 boundary, so the rest is inferred from the germline J gene.

The CDR3 numbers 12 residues from cysteine through phenylalanine. The CDR3 was read in part: 27 bases, with the frame set at base 1. CDR1 and CDR2 (SEHNR, FQNEAQ) derive from the germline V gene (reference sequence). Every participant had a single incident cervical HPV16 infection, and women with prevalent HPV16 infections were excluded. Cervical HPV DNA was detected by MY09/MY11 PCR, and genotyping was performed by dot-blot hybridization. Fifteen mL of heparinized blood were centrifuged, and the buffy coat was aliquoted, frozen at -30°C, then stored at -80°C. QIAGEN kits were used to extract genomic DNA from buffy coat specimens.

The chain uses TRBV7-9 and TRBJ1-1; no confident D gene assignment can be made. The sequencing sample was made of blood buffy coat. This clonotype was sampled from a woman between 18 and 75 years old with a cervical HPV16 infection that either progressed to CIN3+ or cleared (not recorded which). The CDR3 has the sequence CASSRSGEQAFF. CDR3 DNA (partial): TGTGCCAGCAGCCGCTCAGGAGAACAA.